This entry lists 17 T cell receptor beta chains sequenced from one sample in a study of blood T cell repertoires in COVID-19. Only in-frame clones appear in the TCRdb table, and some are missing; sequencing was by immunoSEQ multiplex PCR. The sample has 50,000 or so clones, about 80% seen once. The source material was peripheral blood. The receptors shown here come from a man in his 70s with acute or convalescent COVID-19.

The chain has TRBV7-2 and TRBJ2-5, with D possibly matching TRBD2 (5 bases). This CDR3 is 14 amino acids long. Deletions cut 1 base from V and 4 bases from J, with 10 bases between. Germline CDR1 SGHTA, CDR2 FQGNSA. The CDR3 coding sequence is TGTGCCAGCAGCTTAGGACCGCGGGTAGAGACCCAGTACTTC. It codes for CASSLGPRVETQYF. The variable domain in full, completed from reference TRBV7-2 and TRBJ2-5, reads GAGVSQSPSNKVTEKGKDVELRCDPISGHTALYWYRQSLGQGLEFLIYFQGNSAPDKSGLPSDRFSAERTGGSVSTLTIQRTQQEDSAVYLCASSLGPRVETQYFGPGTRLLVL.

As for this clone: Germline and junction disagree at one end, which may indicate a read error. This rearrangement joins TRBV7-7 to TRBJ2-3; 7 positions match TRBD1. CDR1 and CDR2 from the germline V gene are SSHAT and FNYEAQ (reference sequence). CDR3 length: 14 amino acids. CDR3 bases: TGTGCTAGCAGCCCCGACAGGGATTCAGATACGCAGTATTTT. Residues: CASSPDRDSDTQYF. Full variable domain (outside the CDR3, taken from reference TRBV7-7 and TRBJ2-3): GAGVSQSPRYKVTKRGQDVTLRCDPISSHATLYWYQQALGQGPEFLTYFNYEAQPDKSGLPSDRFSAERPEGSISTLTIQRTEQRDSAMYRCASSPDRDSDTQYFGPGTRLTVL.

V gene TRBV7-8 combines with J gene TRBJ2-5; tentative D call: TRBD2 (6 bases). Trimming pared 0 bases from V and 0 bases from J, leaving 14 bases between. This CDR3 contains 17 residues. CDR1 and CDR2 (germline): SGHVS, FQNEAQ. The CDR3: CASSLAVGGLYQETQYF. The CDR3 nucleotides read TGTGCCAGCAGCTTAGCGGTGGGGGGTCTGTACCAAGAGACCCAGTACTTC.

This chain joins TRBV29-1 and TRBJ2-2, with TRBD2 identical over 9 bases. The J segment lost 5 bases and the V segment lost 7 bases, leaving 11 bases of the junction unmatched. The CDR3 has 15 amino acids. Looked up from germline, CDR1 is SQVTM and CDR2 is ANQGSEA. The CDR3 coding sequence is TGCAGCGGATCAGGGACGGCGGGGGGGACCGGGGAGCTGTTTTTT. It is translated as CSGSGTAGGTGELFF.

This clone was detected a few times. This chain joins TRBV10-1 and TRBJ2-7, with 11 positions matching TRBD2. This CDR3 spans 15 amino acids. Germline CDR1 and CDR2: WNHNN and SYGVQD (reference sequence). Losses at the gene ends were 6 bases for V and 1 base for J; bases not matched to a gene: 5. The CDR3: CASSSGTSGSYEQYF. Here the CDR3 DNA reads TGCGCCAGCAGCTCCGGGACTAGCGGTTCCTACGAGCAGTACTTC.

This chain connects TRBV11-2 to TRBJ1-4, with TRBD1 matching 8 bases. V lost 1 base and J lost 7; bases outside the gene matches: 8. CDR1 and CDR2 from the germline V gene are SGHAT and FQNNGV. There are 16 residues in the CDR3. The DNA of the CDR3 is TGTGCCAGCAGCTTAGGAATCAGGGGGCTGAGTGAAAAACTGTTTTTT. Protein sequence: CASSLGIRGLSEKLFF.

The chain carries TRBV18 and TRBJ2-3, with 9 positions matching TRBD2. Germline CDR1 KGHSH, CDR2 LQKENI. Germline trimming cut 4 bases from V and 0 bases from J; bases unmatched to any gene: 5. This CDR3 region has 16 residues. The DNA for the CDR3 is TGTGCCAGCTCACTTCAGCGGGGGGTTAGCACAGATACGCAGTATTTT. It encodes CASSLQRGVSTDTQYF. Filled out from reference TRBV18 and TRBJ2-3, the complete variable domain reads NAGVMQNPRHLVRRRGQEARLRCSPMKGHSHVYWYRQLPEEGLKFMVYLQKENIIDESGMPKERFSAEFPKEGPSILRIQQVVRGDSAAYFCASSLQRGVSTDTQYFGPGTRLTVL.

V gene TRBV12-3 or TRBV12-4 combines with J gene TRBJ1-1, with a possible D match to TRBD1 (6 bases). Trimming pared 7 bases from V and 3 bases from J, leaving 12 bases between. This CDR3 comprises 13 residues. The CDR3 nucleotides are TGTGCCAGCACGCGGACAGCGGACACTGAAGCTTTCTTT. Amino acid sequence: CASTRTADTEAFF.

The sample holds a few counts of this clone. This chain connects TRBV7-9 to TRBJ1-2, with D maybe TRBD1 (6 bases). In germline, CDR1 is SEHNR, CDR2 FQNEAQ (reference sequence). The CDR3 contains 14 residues. The germline V and J ends were trimmed by 1 base and 1 base, with 7 bases remaining between them. CDR3 sequence reads: CASSLGQDNYGYTF. In DNA, the CDR3 is TGTGCCAGCAGCTTAGGACAGGATAACTATGGCTACACCTTC.

This clone was observed a handful of times. The chain recombines TRBV2 with TRBJ1-2; 7 nucleotides match TRBD1. V trimming: 5 bases; J trimming: 7 bases; junction bases outside the gene matches: 13. The CDR3 sequence is 15 residues long. The germline CDR1 and CDR2 sequences are SNHLY and FYNNEI. The CDR3, as DNA: TGTGCCAGCAGTCGCCGGGACAGAGCCCTCCTTGGCTACACCTTC. This encodes CASSRRDRALLGYTF.

This clone came up a few times. The chain couples TRBV6-1 to TRBJ1-5, with D tentatively TRBD1 (5 bases). CDR1 is MNHNS, CDR2 SASEGT, per germline. The CDR3 spans 14 residues. Trimming pared 2 bases from V and 2 bases from J, leaving 7 bases between. The CDR3 sequence: CASSEQGGNQPQHF. CDR3 nucleotide sequence: TGTGCCAGCAGTGAACAAGGGGGCAATCAGCCCCAGCATTTT.

The chain combines TRBV4-1 with TRBJ1-2, with TRBD1 matching over 7 bases. The V gene end was trimmed by 0 bases and the J gene end by 0 bases; junction bases not matched to a gene: 7. Germline CDR1 and CDR2: MGHRA and YSYEKL. CDR3 length equals 17 residues. CDR3 DNA: TGCGCCAGCAGCCAAGATACGGGGACAGTCTCTAACTATGGCTACACCTTC. Translating gives CASSQDTGTVSNYGYTF.

The chain recombines TRBV5-7 with TRBJ1-2, with 7 bases fitting TRBD1. TRBV5-7 is reported as an ORF; its role is uncertain. V lost 5 bases to trimming and J lost 3 bases; unmatched junction nucleotides: 7. The length of the CDR3 is 14 residues. CDR3 protein: CASRRRQGHYGYTF. The CDR3 DNA sequence: TGTGCCAGCAGGCGGAGACAGGGTCACTATGGCTACACCTTC.

The chain combines TRBV5-1 with TRBJ1-5, with a weak D call TRBD1 (6 bases). Per germline, CDR1 SGHRS and CDR2 YFSETQ. Trimming removed 0 bases at V and 7 bases at J, with 14 bases between. The CDR3 totals 15 residues. CDR3 protein: CASSLVGGAEQPQHF. The CDR3 DNA sequence: TGCGCCAGCAGCTTGGTCGGGGGGGCCGAACAGCCCCAGCATTTT.

This clone was seen only a few times. The rearrangement links TRBV3-1 (or the pseudogene TRBV3-2) to TRBJ1-3; D possibly corresponds to TRBD1 (5 bases). CDR3 length: 16 amino acids. The germline gives CDR1 LGHDT, CDR2 YNNKEL (reference sequence). Trimming removed 1 base at V and 2 bases at J, with 12 bases between. CDR3: CASSQAPQGTGNTIYF. Here the CDR3 DNA reads TGTGCCAGCAGCCAAGCCCCCCAGGGTACTGGAAACACCATATATTTT.

V gene TRBV10-3 combines with J gene TRBJ2-7; 9 bases map to TRBD2. Looked up from germline, CDR1 is ENHRY and CDR2 is SYGVKD. With V trimmed by 3 bases and J by 0 bases, 3 bases remained unmatched. This CDR3 is built from 15 residues. The chain's CDR3 is CAISDLAGSSYEQYF. The CDR3 nucleotides read TGTGCCATCAGTGATCTAGCGGGAAGCTCCTACGAGCAGTACTTC.

The V gene is TRBV12-3 or TRBV12-4, the J gene TRBJ1-2, with TRBD1 as a possible D gene (5 bases). The CDR3 sequence is 12 residues long. V was cut by 4 bases and J by 8 bases, with 11 bases left in between. The CDR3 nucleotides are TGTGCCAGCAGTTACCCCACAGGAGGCTACACCTTC. Translated: CASSYPTGGYTF.